This TCR beta chain was found in a study of blood T cell repertoires in COVID-19. Study at large: PBMCs, B-cell-depleted T cells, or T cells provided the cDNA or gDNA that made up the material.

TCRdb's copy holds only in-frame clones and misses some; the assay was immunoSEQ multiplex PCR. The table lists about 340,000 clones, 86% of them singletons. This CDR3 spans 19 amino acids. The V gene end was trimmed by 4 bases and the J gene end by 2 bases; junction bases not matched to a gene: 15. CDR1 is MNHEY and CDR2 is SVGEGT in the germline V gene. Grouping used clinical history reported by participants in a survey and questionnaire. This chain uses TRBV6-2 or TRBV6-3 with TRBJ2-5, with TRBD2 identical over 11 bases. Material: PBMCs or T cells enriched from blood (not recorded which). The clonotype originates from a woman aged 40 to 49 with acute COVID-19. The CDR3 DNA reads TGTGCCAGCAGTTTCGGTTTTGTAGCGGGGGGGAAGATACAAGAGACCCAGTACTTC. Translation gives CASSFGFVAGGKIQETQYF.